This is a list of T cell receptor beta chains from one sample in a study of vaccination effects on CD4 cells after COVID-19. Their antigen targets remain unknown. Only in-frame clones appear in the TCRdb table, and some are missing; sequencing was by immunoSEQ multiplex PCR. The sample lists tens of thousands of clones; 74% were seen once. This specimen was CD4+ T cells from PBMCs cultured with HCoV-229E spike peptides, taken after COVID-19 vaccination. Receptor source: a human donor who received a COVID-19 vaccine. The CDR3 runs from the conserved cysteine through the conserved F or W. D genes are given only for firm matches. Size is stated for part of the rows, as once, few or many counts, or as a class when the clone is expanded.

d_call: .
cdr3_length: 15
clone_size: .
j_call: TRBJ1-1
v_call: TRBV5-1
cdr3_nt: TGCGCCAGCAGCTTGGCCGGGACGGAGAACACTGAAGCTTTCTTT
cdr3_aa: CASSLAGTENTEAFF

d_call: .
cdr3_length: 15
clone_size: .
j_call: TRBJ2-5
v_call: TRBV19
cdr3_nt: TGTGCCAGTAGTATAGGTAGGCAGGGGATTGAGACCCAGTACTTC
cdr3_aa: CASSIGRQGIETQYF

d_call: TRBD1
cdr3_length: 15
clone_size: .
j_call: TRBJ2-3
v_call: TRBV18
cdr3_nt: TGTGCCAGCTCAGCGTGGACAGGGAGGCCAGATACGCAGTATTTT
cdr3_aa: CASSAWTGRPDTQYF

d_call: TRBD1
cdr3_length: 13
clone_size: .
j_call: TRBJ2-1
v_call: TRBV19
cdr3_nt: TGTGCCAGTAGGGACAGGGGCGGCAATGAGCAGTTCTTC
cdr3_aa: CASRDRGGNEQFF

d_call: .
cdr3_length: 15
clone_size: .
j_call: TRBJ1-5
v_call: TRBV5-5
cdr3_nt: TGTGCCAGCAGCCTCTTAACAGGGAGTAATCAGCCCCAGCATTTT
cdr3_aa: CASSLLTGSNQPQHF

d_call: .
cdr3_length: 15
clone_size: .
j_call: TRBJ1-1
v_call: TRBV9
cdr3_nt: TGTGCCAGCAGCGTAGCCGGCAGCATGAACACTGAAGCTTTCTTT
cdr3_aa: CASSVAGSMNTEAFF

d_call: .
cdr3_length: 14
clone_size: .
j_call: TRBJ1-2
v_call: TRBV28
cdr3_nt: TGTGCCAGCAGCAGGCCGGGTGTGCGCTATGGCTACACCTTC
cdr3_aa: CASSRPGVRYGYTF

d_call: .
cdr3_length: 13
clone_size: once
j_call: TRBJ2-5
v_call: TRBV12-3/TRBV12-4
cdr3_nt: TGTGCCAGCAGTTTTGGGGGAGTTGGGACCCAGTACTTC
cdr3_aa: CASSFGGVGTQYF

d_call: TRBD2
cdr3_length: 17
clone_size: few
j_call: TRBJ2-2
v_call: TRBV9
cdr3_nt: TGTGCCAGCAGCCCCCACGCTAGCGGGGGGAACACCGGGGAGCTGTTTTTT
cdr3_aa: CASSPHASGGNTGELFF

d_call: TRBD2
cdr3_length: 13
clone_size: few
j_call: TRBJ2-1
v_call: TRBV10-2
cdr3_nt: TGCGCCAGCAAGCTAGCGGGGGCAGGGGAGCAGTTCTTC
cdr3_aa: CASKLAGAGEQFF

d_call: .
cdr3_length: 12
clone_size: .
j_call: TRBJ1-6
v_call: TRBV18
cdr3_nt: TGTGCCAGCTCACCGGCGAATTCACCCCTCCACTTT
cdr3_aa: CASSPANSPLHF

d_call: .
cdr3_length: 13
clone_size: .
j_call: TRBJ1-1
v_call: TRBV2
cdr3_nt: TGTGCCAGCAGAGGGGAGGGGAACACTGAAGCTTTCTTT
cdr3_aa: CASRGEGNTEAFF

d_call: TRBD2
cdr3_length: 16
clone_size: .
j_call: TRBJ2-5
v_call: TRBV27
cdr3_nt: TGTGCCAGCATGGAGGGACTAGCGGCCGCACAAGAGACCCAGTACTTC
cdr3_aa: CASMEGLAAAQETQYF

d_call: TRBD1
cdr3_length: 16
clone_size: once
j_call: TRBJ2-2
v_call: TRBV7-2
cdr3_nt: TGTGCCAGCAGCTCCGGGACAGGGATGAACACCGGGGAGCTGTTTTTT
cdr3_aa: CASSSGTGMNTGELFF

d_call: TRBD2
cdr3_length: 17
clone_size: .
j_call: TRBJ2-3
v_call: TRBV4-1
cdr3_nt: TGCGCCAGCAGCCAAGATCGGACTAGCGGGGGGTCGGGTACGCAGTATTTT
cdr3_aa: CASSQDRTSGGSGTQYF

d_call: TRBD1
cdr3_length: 16
clone_size: .
j_call: TRBJ2-1
v_call: TRBV7-2
cdr3_nt: TGTGCCAGCAGCTTAGCGGCAGGGGGCGTGAGGAATGAGCAGTTCTTC
cdr3_aa: CASSLAAGGVRNEQFF

d_call: .
cdr3_length: 15
clone_size: .
j_call: TRBJ1-1
v_call: TRBV7-2
cdr3_nt: TGTGCCAGCAGCTTAGCGCCTGAATCAGGGGTTCTAGCTTTCTTT
cdr3_aa: CASSLAPESGVLAFF

d_call: .
cdr3_length: 15
clone_size: .
j_call: TRBJ2-5
v_call: TRBV24-1
cdr3_nt: TGTGCCACCAGTGTCGTGGGGGGCTCCCAAGAGACCCAGTACTTC
cdr3_aa: CATSVVGGSQETQYF

d_call: .
cdr3_length: 16
clone_size: .
j_call: TRBJ1-6
v_call: TRBV6-5
cdr3_nt: TGTGCCAGCAGTTATATGGCGAGCTCCTATAATTCACCCCTCCACTTT
cdr3_aa: CASSYMASSYNSPLHF

d_call: TRBD2
cdr3_length: 17
clone_size: .
j_call: TRBJ2-3
v_call: TRBV3-1/TRBV3-2
cdr3_nt: TGTGCCAGCAGCCTCCCAAGACTCGGGGGGGCCGGAGATACGCAGTATTTT
cdr3_aa: CASSLPRLGGAGDTQYF

d_call: TRBD1
cdr3_length: 17
clone_size: .
j_call: TRBJ1-1
v_call: TRBV7-2
cdr3_nt: TGTGCCAGCAGCTTAGCCCCCACAGGGGTCGGGAACACTGAAGCTTTCTTT
cdr3_aa: CASSLAPTGVGNTEAFF

d_call: TRBD2
cdr3_length: 15
clone_size: .
j_call: TRBJ2-3
v_call: TRBV5-1
cdr3_nt: TGCGCCAGCAGCTTGGCCGGGACTAGCGGGGATACGCAGTATTTT
cdr3_aa: CASSLAGTSGDTQYF

d_call: .
cdr3_length: 14
clone_size: .
j_call: TRBJ1-1
v_call: TRBV3-1/TRBV3-2
cdr3_nt: TGTGCCAGCAGCCAAGATTACCTAAACACTGAAGCTTTCTTT
cdr3_aa: CASSQDYLNTEAFF

d_call: .
cdr3_length: 15
clone_size: once
j_call: TRBJ1-2
v_call: TRBV18
cdr3_nt: TGTGCCAGCTCACCGTCTAGGGACGGTAACTATGGCTACACCTTC
cdr3_aa: CASSPSRDGNYGYTF